A selection of T cell receptor beta chains follows, all from one sample in a study of cytomegalovirus exposure and HLA in healthy donors. Profiling relied on immunoSEQ multiplex PCR, and the TCRdb table lists in-frame clones only, not all of them. The table has roughly 230,000 clones, less than 95% seen once. The material sequenced was PBMCs. Receptors were obtained from a woman aged 30 to 39 in good health and CMV-seronegative. CDR3s include the opening cysteine and the closing phenylalanine or tryptophan. The D gene is left open where the match is weak. Size values are once, few and many counts, or a class for expanded clones, and some rows have none.

TRBV5-1	TRBD2	NA	TRBJ2-1	TGCGCCAGCAGCCCCAATGCGGGAGAGGTTAGAGATGAGCAGTTCTTC	CASSPNAGEVRDEQFF
TRBV6-1	NA	few	TRBJ2-7	TGTGCCAGCAGTGAATACACAATATCCTACGAGCAGTACTTC	CASSEYTISYEQYF
TRBV25-1	NA	once	TRBJ1-2	TGTGCCAGCAGTGAATGGGGCCTCAGGGCTAACTATGGCTACACCTTC	CASSEWGLRANYGYTF
TRBV28	NA	NA	TRBJ2-7	TGTGCCAGCAGTTTTCGTGCGGATGCCTACGAGCAGTACTTC	CASSFRADAYEQYF
TRBV7-8	NA	NA	TRBJ1-5	TGTGCCAGCAGCTTCGGGCCTAATCAGCCCCAGCATTTT	CASSFGPNQPQHF
TRBV29-1	NA	once	TRBJ2-3	TGCAGCGTTATACAGGGCGCAGATACGCAGTATTTT	CSVIQGADTQYF
TRBV7-9	TRBD1	NA	TRBJ1-4	TGTGCCAGCAGCCCCCGGACAGGGGGTGTTGAAAAACTGTTTTTT	CASSPRTGGVEKLFF
TRBV28	TRBD1	once	TRBJ2-2	TGTGCCAGCAGACCAAGACAGGGGCAGAACACCGGGGAGCTGTTTTTT	CASRPRQGQNTGELFF
TRBV7-6	NA	NA	TRBJ1-1	TGTGCCAGCAGCTTAGTAGACACCGAGAACACTGAAGCTTTCTTT	CASSLVDTENTEAFF
TRBV7-3	TRBD1	NA	TRBJ2-1	TGTGCCAGCACCCCAGGGACAGGGGTTAATGAGCAGTTCTTC	CASTPGTGVNEQFF
TRBV7-9	NA	NA	TRBJ2-6	TGTGCCAGCAGCTTAGTCGGGACTGGGGCCAACGTCCTGACTTTC	CASSLVGTGANVLTF
TRBV28	TRBD1	NA	TRBJ1-2	TGTGCCAGCAATAACAGGGGCGGCTACACCTTC	CASNNRGGYTF
TRBV7-9	NA	NA	TRBJ2-1	TGTGCCAGCAGCTTACAGTCCTACAATGAGCAGTTCTTC	CASSLQSYNEQFF
TRBV2	NA	few	TRBJ2-5	TGTGCCAGCATCACAGGGAGCCAAGAGACCCAGTACTTC	CASITGSQETQYF
TRBV9	NA	NA	TRBJ2-5	TGTGCCAGCAGCGTACCTGGGGGACAAGAGACCCAGTACTTC	CASSVPGGQETQYF
TRBV6-5	NA	NA	TRBJ2-5	TGTGCCAGCATCTTTCGGGAGACCCAGTACTTC	CASIFRETQYF
TRBV6-6	NA	once	TRBJ2-3	TGTGCCAGCAGTTACGGGGACTCGAACACAGATACGCAGTATTTT	CASSYGDSNTDTQYF
TRBV4-3	NA	NA	TRBJ1-5	TGCGCCAGCAGCCAAGTAGCGGCAGGGCCCCAGCATTTT	CASSQVAAGPQHF
TRBV11-2	NA	NA	TRBJ2-2	TGTGCCAGCAGAGTCAACCCCGGGGAGCTGTTTTTT	CASRVNPGELFF
TRBV7-8	TRBD1	NA	TRBJ2-5	TGTGCCAGCAGCTTAGCGAAGGGACAGGGTCCGTGGGAGACCCAGTACTTC	CASSLAKGQGPWETQYF
TRBV2	NA	NA	TRBJ1-4	TGTGCCAGTCTGAGACCCCGGGCCTTTAATGAAAAACTGTTTTTT	CASLRPRAFNEKLFF
TRBV5-1	NA	once	TRBJ2-7	TGCGCCAGCAGCCCCAGGGGAGCCTACGAGCAGTACTTC	CASSPRGAYEQYF
TRBV20-1	NA	NA	TRBJ2-3	TGCAGTGCTCCCAGTGCCGTGGTGTATTTT	CSAPSAVVYF
TRBV6-1	NA	NA	TRBJ1-5	TGTGCCAGTAGTTTATGGGCGAATAGCAATCAGCCCCAGCATTTT	CASSLWANSNQPQHF
TRBV29-1	TRBD1	NA	TRBJ2-2	TGCAGCGCCAGGACAGGGGGAAACACCGGGGAGCTGTTTTTT	CSARTGGNTGELFF
TRBV6-1	NA	NA	TRBJ2-7	TGTGCCAGCAGTGAAGGGGTTTCAACCTCCTACGAGCAGTACTTC	CASSEGVSTSYEQYF
TRBV21-1	NA	NA	TRBJ2-7	TGTGCCAGCAGCAAGACCCGGGACAGGGGCTTGGACTACGAGCAGTACTTC	CASSKTRDRGLDYEQYF
TRBV4-2	NA	NA	TRBJ1-1	TGTGCCAGCAGCCAAGAGGGGGGGAACACTGAAGCTTTCTTT	CASSQEGGNTEAFF
TRBV6-5	TRBD2	few	TRBJ2-1	TGTGCCACTCGGGGCCGCGGGAGGATTGGGCAGTTCTTC	CATRGRGRIGQFF
TRBV6-6	TRBD1	NA	TRBJ2-5	TGTGCCAGCAGTTCCCGACAGGGCGTCTCGGAGACCCAGTACTTC	CASSSRQGVSETQYF
TRBV30	NA	NA	TRBJ2-3	TGTGCCTGGTATAGCACAGATACGCAGTATTTT	CAWYSTDTQYF
TRBV15	NA	NA	TRBJ2-2	TGTGCCACCAGCAGAGGTGGGCGGGGAAGGAACACCGGGGAGCTGTTTTTT	CATSRGGRGRNTGELFF
TRBV27	NA	NA	TRBJ2-1	TGTGCCAGCAGCCCAACCTGGGGCGAGCAGTTCTTC	CASSPTWGEQFF
TRBV11-3	TRBD2	NA	TRBJ2-1	TGTGCCAGCAGCTCATCGAGACTAGCGGGACTGTCCTACAATGAGCAGTTCTTC	CASSSSRLAGLSYNEQFF
TRBV6-1	TRBD2	NA	TRBJ2-7	TGTGCCAGCAGTGAAGTAGCGGGAGCGATCTCCTACGAGCAGTACTTC	CASSEVAGAISYEQYF
TRBV6-1	NA	NA	TRBJ2-2	TGTGCCAGCAGTGTCGCCTCAAACACCGGGGAGCTGTTTTTT	CASSVASNTGELFF
TRBV27	TRBD1	NA	TRBJ2-1	TGTGCCAGCAGAAACCCGGGACAGGGGTTCGATGAGCAGTTCTTC	CASRNPGQGFDEQFF
TRBV14	TRBD1	NA	TRBJ1-4	TGTGCCAGAATCTATCGGACAGGGGATGAAAAACTGTTTTTT	CARIYRTGDEKLFF
TRBV28	NA	NA	TRBJ2-7	TGTGCCAGCAGTCCCGGACGCCGGAGTGCTCACGAGCAGTACTTC	CASSPGRRSAHEQYF
TRBV11-2	NA	NA	TRBJ1-1	TGTGCCAGCAGCTTAGATTTTCGCGGAGGGCTTCCTCCAGCAGCTTTCTTT	CASSLDFRGGLPPAAFF
TRBV5-1	TRBD1	NA	TRBJ2-3	TGCGCCAGCAGCTTCAAGGGGGCGAGCACAGATACGCAGTATTTT	CASSFKGASTDTQYF
TRBV5-5	NA	NA	TRBJ2-7	TGTGCCAGCAGCTTGGAGGGGTACGAGCAGTACTTC	CASSLEGYEQYF
TRBV11-3	TRBD1	NA	TRBJ2-3	TGTGCCAGCAGCCCCCGATTTTCAGGGGGCGTTGGCACAGATACGCAGTATTTT	CASSPRFSGGVGTDTQYF
TRBV12-2	NA	NA	TRBJ1-2	TGTGCAAGTCGCCCTCGACAGGGGCGGGCCTATGGCTACACCTTC	CASRPRQGRAYGYTF
TRBV11-3	TRBD2	NA	TRBJ2-5	TGTGCCAGCCGGGAGGGTGATGAGACCCAGTACTTC	CASREGDETQYF
TRBV5-1	NA	once	TRBJ1-5	TGCGCCAGCAGCTTGGGTCGAAATCAGCCCCAGCATTTT	CASSLGRNQPQHF
TRBV4-1	TRBD2	NA	TRBJ2-2	TGCGCCAGCAGCCAAGGGGGACTAGCGGGGGTGGGCACCGGGGAGCTGTTTTTT	CASSQGGLAGVGTGELFF
TRBV4-2	TRBD2	NA	TRBJ2-1	TGTGCCAGCAGCCAAGATTTCGCGGGAGCGGGTGATGAGCAGTTCTTC	CASSQDFAGAGDEQFF
TRBV28	NA	NA	TRBJ2-3	TGTGCCAGCAGTTTCGGAGGAAGCACAGATACGCAGTATTTT	CASSFGGSTDTQYF
TRBV4-2	NA	NA	TRBJ1-3	TGTGCCAGCAGCCAAGATGCAAACCGACAGGACCACTCTGGAAACACCATATATTTT	CASSQDANRQDHSGNTIYF
TRBV11-3	TRBD1	NA	TRBJ1-4	TGTGCCAGCAGCTCGGGACAGAGAGGTGAAAAACTGTTTTTT	CASSSGQRGEKLFF
TRBV2	TRBD2	NA	TRBJ2-5	TGTGCCAGCAGCTGGGTAACCTATAGCGGGAGGGCGGGGGAGACCCAGTACTTC	CASSWVTYSGRAGETQYF